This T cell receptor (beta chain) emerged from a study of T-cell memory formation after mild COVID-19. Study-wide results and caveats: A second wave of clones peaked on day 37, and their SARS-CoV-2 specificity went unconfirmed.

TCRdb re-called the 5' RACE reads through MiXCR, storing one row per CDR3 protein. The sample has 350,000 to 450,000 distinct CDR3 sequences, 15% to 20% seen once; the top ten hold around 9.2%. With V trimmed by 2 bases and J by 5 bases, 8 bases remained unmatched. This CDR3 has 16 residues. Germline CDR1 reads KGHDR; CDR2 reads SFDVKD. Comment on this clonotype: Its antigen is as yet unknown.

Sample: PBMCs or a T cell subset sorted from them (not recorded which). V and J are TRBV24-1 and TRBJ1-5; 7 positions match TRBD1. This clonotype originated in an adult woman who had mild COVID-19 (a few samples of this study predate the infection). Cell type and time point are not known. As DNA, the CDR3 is TGTGCCACCAGTGATTCTGCGGGACAGACCTATCAGCCCCAGCATTTT. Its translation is CATSDSAGQTYQPQHF.